This T cell receptor (beta chain) was recorded in a study of graft-versus-host responses after intestinal transplantation (dated by TCRdb to about 2021). Study-wide context: Recipients received multivisceral, liver-intestinal, or isolated intestinal transplants. Every recipient was given anti-thymocyte globulin induction, then maintenance tacrolimus and steroids for about three years. Bulk TCR-beta CDR3 sequencing was used to track graft-versus-host and host-versus-graft alloreactive T cell clones in the graft, circulation and bone marrow after intestinal transplantation. To identify alloreactive clones, pre-transplant mixed lymphocyte reaction products were sequenced and then compared with unstimulated pre-transplant donor and recipient T cells. The cohort enrolled 24 intestinal transplant recipients, one of whom was a retransplant, and a few patients without pretransplant specimens were excluded. A peak of at least 4% donor T cells among recipient peripheral blood mononuclear cells was the definition used for donor T cell macrochimerism. Rather than going through the commercial service, samples from three later patients were sequenced in-house on an Illumina MiSeq and processed with MiXCR. Findings and caveats that apply to the study as a whole: GvH clones were detected in recipient bone marrow, and some appeared earlier in ileal mucosa or blood, consistent with an intestinal mucosal origin. In the allografts of patients with donor T cell macrochimerism, GvH to HvG T cell clonal ratios were high. Conclusions were limited by the relatively low number and heterogeneity of intestinal transplant patients. Early after transplant, peak levels of circulating GvH clones were associated with declines in HvG clones.

What this sample's time point label stands for: cells obtained before transplantation from donor or recipient. CD3+CD4+ and CD3+CD8+ populations were FACS-sorted from unstimulated pre-transplant donor and recipient cells taken from spleen or lymph nodes. Of note for this clone: The target of this receptor is not known. Base qualities are not provided; no much larger clone lies one nucleotide away.

Library creation used the immunoSEQ multiplex PCR assay. For most patients, genomic DNA was isolated using the Qiagen DNeasy Blood and Tissue Kit and was shipped frozen to Adaptive Biotechnologies for TCR sequencing. High-throughput TCR-beta CDR3 sequencing of genomic DNA from most patients was performed by Adaptive Biotechnologies. The original pipeline was this. Adaptive's ImmunoSEQ software supplied the TCR sequencing data for approximately 18 patients, while MiXCR and VDJtools were used to process three other patients. To correct CD4 versus CD8 sorting errors, any sequence found in both subsets at a frequency ratio below 5:1 was removed. CDR3 nucleotide sequences shared between donor and recipient were removed because their origin could not be assigned. To count as alloreactive, a clone needed at least 2-fold expansion over unstimulated cells and a minimum CFSE-low frequency of 0.002% (template counts) or 0.001% (read counts). Clones detected in sequenced pre-transplant spleen, lymph node, or MLR CFSE-low populations of the donor or recipient were defined as mappable. The cumulative frequency of alloreactive clones was calculated as a percentage of all sequences, weighted by copy number. TCRdb provides this immuneACCESS table in a form limited to in-frame rearrangements. Some clones are lacking; in checked studies, under half of them reflect an unresolved V gene, and why the rest are absent is not known. D and trimming were read from the DNA, whereas the V and J calls and clone size are those reported in that table. The sample has more than 60,000 clones on record, 90% of them singletons. The ten largest clones take up under 1.5% of the sample.

From the germline V gene, CDR1 is SGDLS and CDR2 is YYNGEE. The cysteine opens and the phenylalanine closes a CDR3 of 16 amino acids. Just CDR3 DNA is preserved here, 48 bases in frame from base 1. The V and J ends are trimmed by 0 bases and 3 bases, leaving 15 bases between them. The sample was unstimulated CD8+ T cells sorted from spleen or lymph node cells, taken before intestinal transplant. The chain is made from TRBV9 and TRBJ1-1; the D gene is unclear. This sequence originates from a human donor who received an intestinal transplant. The DNA sequence follows: TGTGCCAGCAGCGTAGTTCTTGCGGGGTGGGACACTGAAGCTTTCTTT. Protein translation: CASSVVLAGWDTEAFF. Reference TRBV9 and TRBJ1-1 genes cover what lies past the CDR3, so the full variable domain is DSGVTQTPKHLITATGQRVTLRCSPRSGDLSVYWYQQSLDQGLQFLIQYYNGEERAKGNILERFSAQQFPDLHSELNLSSLELGDSALYFCASSVVLAGWDTEAFFGQGTRLTVV.